Listed below are T cell receptor beta chains from one sample, sequenced in a study of cytomegalovirus exposure and HLA in healthy donors. Sequenced by immunoSEQ multiplex PCR; TCRdb stores in-frame clones only, minus some. Here the sample spans about 220,000 clones, approximately 82% being singletons. Sample: PBMCs. Receptors were obtained from a man aged 18 to 30 in good health and CMV-seronegative. Each CDR3 is given with its conserved first and last residue. D genes are given only for firm matches. Clone size is not always given. Where it is, it says once, few, many or a class for expanded clones.

j_gene: TRBJ1-2; d_gene: TRBD1; v_gene: TRBV5-8; abundance: -; CDR3nt: TGTGCCAGCAGCTTGGAAGGGACAGGCAACTATGGCTACACCTTC; CDR3aa: CASSLEGTGNYGYTF
j_gene: TRBJ2-5; d_gene: TRBD1; v_gene: TRBV2; abundance: -; CDR3nt: TGTGCCACTACAGGGGGCAGGGAGACCCAGTACTTC; CDR3aa: CATTGGRETQYF
j_gene: TRBJ1-3; d_gene: TRBD1; v_gene: TRBV15; abundance: -; CDR3nt: TGTGCCACCAGCCTTGACAGGGGTGGGGGAAACACCATATATTTT; CDR3aa: CATSLDRGGGNTIYF
j_gene: TRBJ2-2; d_gene: TRBD2; v_gene: TRBV18; abundance: -; CDR3nt: TGTGCCAGCTCACCACCAGTTCGACTAGCGGGGCTCGGGGAGCTGTTTTTT; CDR3aa: CASSPPVRLAGLGELFF
j_gene: TRBJ2-1; d_gene: -; v_gene: TRBV4-1; abundance: -; CDR3nt: TGCGCCAGCAGCCCGCCCCCCGGGATAGCAGACAATGAGCAGTTCTTC; CDR3aa: CASSPPPGIADNEQFF
j_gene: TRBJ1-2; d_gene: TRBD1; v_gene: TRBV5-4; abundance: few; CDR3nt: TGTGCCAGCAGCTTGCCTCTTGGACAGGGGGCGACAGGCTACACCTTC; CDR3aa: CASSLPLGQGATGYTF
j_gene: TRBJ2-5; d_gene: -; v_gene: TRBV28; abundance: -; CDR3nt: TGTGCCAGCAGTTTACCATCTAGCTATCAAGAGACCCAGTACTTC; CDR3aa: CASSLPSSYQETQYF
j_gene: TRBJ2-7; d_gene: TRBD2; v_gene: TRBV7-8; abundance: -; CDR3nt: TGTGCCAGCAGCTTGAGGGGGACTAGCGGGAGCGGCAAAACCTACGAGCAGTACTTC; CDR3aa: CASSLRGTSGSGKTYEQYF
j_gene: TRBJ2-7; d_gene: -; v_gene: TRBV5-1; abundance: -; CDR3nt: TGCGCCAGCAGCTCCGGACAGTCCTACGAGCAGTACTTC; CDR3aa: CASSSGQSYEQYF
j_gene: TRBJ2-7; d_gene: -; v_gene: TRBV30; abundance: few; CDR3nt: TGTGCCTGGAGTGTAGGGAGCGGACGCCACGAGCAGTACTTC; CDR3aa: CAWSVGSGRHEQYF
j_gene: TRBJ2-1; d_gene: TRBD2; v_gene: TRBV15; abundance: -; CDR3nt: TGTGCCACCAGCAGAGATAGACTAGCGGGGGAGGATGAGCAGTTCTTC; CDR3aa: CATSRDRLAGEDEQFF
j_gene: TRBJ2-3; d_gene: TRBD2; v_gene: TRBV7-9; abundance: -; CDR3nt: TGTGCCAGCAGCTTAACTAGCGGGACTAGCACAGATACGCAGTATTTT; CDR3aa: CASSLTSGTSTDTQYF
j_gene: TRBJ2-1; d_gene: TRBD2; v_gene: TRBV7-9; abundance: -; CDR3nt: TGTGCCAGCAGCTCAGCCCTGACTAGCGGCTTATACAATGAGCAGTTCTTC; CDR3aa: CASSSALTSGLYNEQFF
j_gene: TRBJ2-3; d_gene: TRBD2; v_gene: TRBV28; abundance: -; CDR3nt: TGTGCCAGCAGCCAACGACTAGCGGGGAAAAGCACAGATACGCAGTATTTT; CDR3aa: CASSQRLAGKSTDTQYF
j_gene: TRBJ2-2; d_gene: TRBD1; v_gene: TRBV29-1; abundance: -; CDR3nt: TGCAGCGTTGGACAGGGGGCGCAGCTGTTTTTT; CDR3aa: CSVGQGAQLFF
j_gene: TRBJ2-3; d_gene: TRBD2; v_gene: TRBV2; abundance: -; CDR3nt: TGTGCCAGCAGTGAACTAGCGGGGGGGGCAGATACGCAGTATTTT; CDR3aa: CASSELAGGADTQYF
j_gene: TRBJ1-1; d_gene: TRBD1; v_gene: TRBV6-5; abundance: -; CDR3nt: TGTGCCAGCAGTTTCACAGGGGAATACACTGAAGCTTTCTTT; CDR3aa: CASSFTGEYTEAFF
j_gene: TRBJ2-3; d_gene: TRBD2; v_gene: TRBV28; abundance: -; CDR3nt: TGTGCCAGCAGTTGGTCGGGAGGAACAGATACGCAGTATTTT; CDR3aa: CASSWSGGTDTQYF
j_gene: TRBJ2-2; d_gene: -; v_gene: TRBV27; abundance: -; CDR3nt: TGTGCCAGCACCTTCTCGGGTACCGGGGAGCTGTTTTTT; CDR3aa: CASTFSGTGELFF
j_gene: TRBJ2-1; d_gene: -; v_gene: TRBV9; abundance: -; CDR3nt: TGTGCCAGCAGCGTTGGTACAGCGGTTGGTTTGCGTGAGCAGTTCTTC; CDR3aa: CASSVGTAVGLREQFF
j_gene: TRBJ2-3; d_gene: TRBD1; v_gene: TRBV2; abundance: -; CDR3nt: TGTGCCAGCAGTAGGACAGGGTCAGATACGCAGTATTTT; CDR3aa: CASSRTGSDTQYF
j_gene: TRBJ1-6; d_gene: -; v_gene: TRBV25-1; abundance: -; CDR3nt: TGTGCCAGCAAGAGGGAGCTTTATAATTCACCCCTCCACTTT; CDR3aa: CASKRELYNSPLHF
j_gene: TRBJ2-3; d_gene: TRBD2; v_gene: TRBV5-1; abundance: -; CDR3nt: TGCGCCAGCAGCTTCCAGCGGGAGTTACCAGATACGCAGTATTTT; CDR3aa: CASSFQRELPDTQYF
j_gene: TRBJ1-4; d_gene: TRBD1; v_gene: TRBV7-2; abundance: -; CDR3nt: TGTGCCAGCAGCCGTGACAGGGTAAAAGAAAAACTGTTTTTT; CDR3aa: CASSRDRVKEKLFF
j_gene: TRBJ2-7; d_gene: -; v_gene: TRBV27; abundance: few; CDR3nt: TGTGCCAGCAGGTCTAGCTCCTACGAGCAGTACTTC; CDR3aa: CASRSSSYEQYF
j_gene: TRBJ1-3; d_gene: -; v_gene: TRBV6-5; abundance: -; CDR3nt: TGTGCCAGCAGTTTGACAGTAACTGGAAACACCATATATTTT; CDR3aa: CASSLTVTGNTIYF
j_gene: TRBJ2-3; d_gene: -; v_gene: TRBV6-1; abundance: -; CDR3nt: TGTGCCAGCAGTCCCCATAGGGAGCCCCATACGCAGTATTTT; CDR3aa: CASSPHREPHTQYF
j_gene: TRBJ2-1; d_gene: TRBD2; v_gene: TRBV2; abundance: -; CDR3nt: TGTGCCAGCAGTGAATGGGGACTAGCGGGAGATGGGAATGAGCAGTTCTTC; CDR3aa: CASSEWGLAGDGNEQFF
j_gene: TRBJ2-7; d_gene: TRBD1; v_gene: TRBV28; abundance: -; CDR3nt: TGTGCCAGCAGTAGCACAGGGGTTGGGGAGCAGTACTTC; CDR3aa: CASSSTGVGEQYF
j_gene: TRBJ2-5; d_gene: TRBD2; v_gene: TRBV19; abundance: -; CDR3nt: TGTGCCAGTAGTATGGGGGAGACTAGCGGGCCGGAAGAGACCCAGTACTTC; CDR3aa: CASSMGETSGPEETQYF
j_gene: TRBJ2-1; d_gene: TRBD2; v_gene: TRBV18; abundance: -; CDR3nt: TGTGCCAGCTCACCCCTGGCTAGCGGGATCCCTAATGAGCAGTTCTTC; CDR3aa: CASSPLASGIPNEQFF
j_gene: TRBJ2-7; d_gene: -; v_gene: TRBV19; abundance: -; CDR3nt: TGTGCCAGTAGTATATTTCCCAGCTCCTACGAGCAGTACTTC; CDR3aa: CASSIFPSSYEQYF
j_gene: TRBJ1-4; d_gene: TRBD1; v_gene: TRBV7-9; abundance: -; CDR3nt: TGTGCCAGCAGCTTCGGGACAGGGGGGAGTGAAAAACTGTTTTTT; CDR3aa: CASSFGTGGSEKLFF
j_gene: TRBJ2-7; d_gene: -; v_gene: TRBV10-1; abundance: -; CDR3nt: TGCGCCAGCAGTGAGGGCAGGGTATCCTACGAGCAGTACTTC; CDR3aa: CASSEGRVSYEQYF
j_gene: TRBJ1-1; d_gene: -; v_gene: TRBV5-1; abundance: -; CDR3nt: TGCGCCAGCAGCGGCCCGGGGCGGGGCAACACTGAAGCTTTCTTT; CDR3aa: CASSGPGRGNTEAFF
j_gene: TRBJ2-1; d_gene: TRBD1; v_gene: TRBV5-1; abundance: -; CDR3nt: TGCGCCAGCAGCTGGACAGGGGACGGAAATGAGCAGTTCTTC; CDR3aa: CASSWTGDGNEQFF
j_gene: TRBJ2-7; d_gene: -; v_gene: TRBV19; abundance: -; CDR3nt: TGTGCCAGTAGTACGAGGGACGAGCAGTACTTC; CDR3aa: CASSTRDEQYF
j_gene: TRBJ2-6; d_gene: TRBD1; v_gene: TRBV2; abundance: -; CDR3nt: TGTGCCAGCAGTCCCTCAGGGGGTTCACGCTCTGGGGCCAACGTCCTGACTTTC; CDR3aa: CASSPSGGSRSGANVLTF
j_gene: TRBJ2-7; d_gene: TRBD1; v_gene: TRBV7-6; abundance: few; CDR3nt: TGTGCCAGCAGCTTCGACAGGGGTTCGCTCTACGAGCAGTACTTC; CDR3aa: CASSFDRGSLYEQYF
j_gene: TRBJ2-7; d_gene: -; v_gene: TRBV2; abundance: -; CDR3nt: TGTGCCACTCAGGGCGCCTACGAGCAGTACTTC; CDR3aa: CATQGAYEQYF
j_gene: TRBJ2-7; d_gene: TRBD2; v_gene: TRBV6-5; abundance: -; CDR3nt: TGTGCCAGCAGTTATGGGGAGGGGCGATATGAGCAGTACTTC; CDR3aa: CASSYGEGRYEQYF
j_gene: TRBJ2-3; d_gene: TRBD2; v_gene: TRBV28; abundance: -; CDR3nt: TGTGCCAGCAGTCTCCCGGGACTAGCGGAACGAAGCGGTACGCAGTATTTT; CDR3aa: CASSLPGLAERSGTQYF
j_gene: TRBJ2-1; d_gene: TRBD1; v_gene: TRBV28; abundance: few; CDR3nt: TGTGCCAGCAGTCCTACCGGGAAGACAGGGGGTATCTCCTACAATGAGCAGTTCTTC; CDR3aa: CASSPTGKTGGISYNEQFF
j_gene: TRBJ2-7; d_gene: -; v_gene: TRBV5-6; abundance: -; CDR3nt: TGTGCCAGCAGCGCGGGACAGATTTACGAGCAGTACTTC; CDR3aa: CASSAGQIYEQYF
j_gene: TRBJ2-7; d_gene: TRBD1; v_gene: TRBV19; abundance: few; CDR3nt: TGTGCCAGTAGTATAGCTGGGACAGGGGGAGCCTACGAGCAGTACTTC; CDR3aa: CASSIAGTGGAYEQYF
j_gene: TRBJ1-6; d_gene: -; v_gene: TRBV5-1; abundance: -; CDR3nt: TGCGCCAGCAGCTGGGGGCCAGGAGAGGATTCACCCCTCCACTTT; CDR3aa: CASSWGPGEDSPLHF
j_gene: TRBJ2-7; d_gene: TRBD2; v_gene: TRBV30; abundance: -; CDR3nt: TGTGCCTGGAGTCTAGGCCGGGTGTCTACCCGGGAGGGGCAGTACTTC; CDR3aa: CAWSLGRVSTREGQYF
j_gene: TRBJ2-7; d_gene: TRBD2; v_gene: TRBV2; abundance: -; CDR3nt: TGTGCCAGCAGTTCCCCCCGGGAGGGCAACTACGAGCAGTACTTC; CDR3aa: CASSSPREGNYEQYF
j_gene: TRBJ2-2; d_gene: -; v_gene: TRBV9; abundance: few; CDR3nt: TGTGCCAGCAGCGTTTCGGCGAACACCGGGGAGCTGTTTTTT; CDR3aa: CASSVSANTGELFF
j_gene: TRBJ1-5; d_gene: -; v_gene: TRBV30; abundance: -; CDR3nt: TGTGCCTGGAGTAAAGTGGAGAGCAATCAGCCCCAGCATTTT; CDR3aa: CAWSKVESNQPQHF
j_gene: TRBJ2-1; d_gene: TRBD2; v_gene: TRBV6-5; abundance: -; CDR3nt: TGTGCCAGCAGTTACGGGGGGGGAAGAGACTACAATGAGCAGTTCTTC; CDR3aa: CASSYGGGRDYNEQFF
j_gene: TRBJ2-7; d_gene: -; v_gene: TRBV5-8; abundance: -; CDR3nt: TGTGCCAGCAGCCTAAACTACGAGCAGTACTTC; CDR3aa: CASSLNYEQYF
j_gene: TRBJ2-7; d_gene: -; v_gene: TRBV7-2; abundance: few; CDR3nt: TGTGCCAGCAGCTTACTGGGGGGCTCCTACGAGCAGTACTTC; CDR3aa: CASSLLGGSYEQYF
j_gene: TRBJ1-2; d_gene: -; v_gene: TRBV4-2; abundance: once; CDR3nt: TGTGCCAGCAGCCAAGATCGGGGGGCCTTTTACTATGGCTACACCTTC; CDR3aa: CASSQDRGAFYYGYTF
j_gene: TRBJ1-1; d_gene: -; v_gene: TRBV29-1; abundance: -; CDR3nt: TGCAGCGCTCCAGGGCCAATGAACACTGAAGCTTTCTTT; CDR3aa: CSAPGPMNTEAFF
j_gene: TRBJ2-5; d_gene: TRBD1; v_gene: TRBV5-1; abundance: once; CDR3nt: TGCGCCAGCAGCTTGGGACAGGGGGGAGAGACCCAGTACTTC; CDR3aa: CASSLGQGGETQYF
j_gene: TRBJ2-1; d_gene: TRBD1; v_gene: TRBV11-3; abundance: -; CDR3nt: TGTGCCAGCAGCTCTACAGGGGGCGAGCAGTTCTTC; CDR3aa: CASSSTGGEQFF
j_gene: TRBJ2-1; d_gene: TRBD2; v_gene: TRBV29-1; abundance: -; CDR3nt: TGCAGCGTCGAACGACTAGCGACAAGAGGCAATGAGCAGTTCTTC; CDR3aa: CSVERLATRGNEQFF